One sample yielded the 23 T cell receptor beta chains listed below, sequenced in a study of control samples from healthy donors and cancer patients. The repertoire was sequenced with immunoSEQ multiplex PCR; TCRdb's copy has only in-frame clones and lacks some. The sample shows some 180,000 clones, and less than 2.5% sits with its ten largest clones. Input material: blood. These receptors all come from a woman aged 25 to 39 in good health.

The chain couples TRBV2 to TRBJ2-7; the D gene could be TRBD1 or TRBD2 (6 bases each). Germline assignment: CDR1 SNHLY and CDR2 FYNNEI. CDR3 size: 14 residues. The V end was cut by 4 bases, the J end by 4 bases, with 14 bases between. CDR3 residues: CASSVSGALYEQYF. CDR3 in DNA: TGTGCCAGCAGTGTCTCGGGGGCTTTGTACGAGCAGTACTTC.

The chain joins TRBV21-1 to TRBJ1-4; the table's D call of TRBD1 was not tested on the DNA. TRBV21-1 is a pseudogene locus. This CDR3 is 15 amino acids long. For the CDR3, the DNA is TGTGCCAGCAGCACAGGGCTCCGACCCCGCGAAAAACTGTTTTTT. It codes for CASSTGLRPREKLFF.

The chain recombines TRBV5-1 with TRBJ2-7, with D tentatively TRBD1 or TRBD2 (5 bases each). V lost 0 bases and J lost 5, with 12 bases in between. CDR3 length equals 14 residues. Germline loops: CDR1 SGHRS, CDR2 YFSETQ. In DNA form, the CDR3 reads TGCGCCAGCAGCTTGGCCGAGGGGTCCCACGAGCAGTACTTC. As protein: CASSLAEGSHEQYF.

The chain joins TRBV5-6 to TRBJ2-7; D is unclear. The germline V gene encodes CDR1 SGHDT and CDR2 YYEEEE. V lost 6 bases, J lost 7 bases, and 20 bases lay in between. CDR3 length: 14 amino acids. This CDR3 is CASKGLAYPWEQYF. The CDR3 DNA reads as TGTGCCAGCAAGGGCCTCGCTTACCCTTGGGAGCAGTACTTC.

This chain joins TRBV5-8 and TRBJ1-5; no clear D gene. CDR3 length: 14 amino acids. Germline-derived CDR1 and CDR2 are SGHTS and YDEGEE. V lost 3 bases to trimming and J lost 3 bases, with 10 bases between them. CDR3 residues: CASSSGRTNQPQHF. For the CDR3, the DNA is TGTGCCAGCAGCTCTGGACGTACCAATCAGCCCCAGCATTTT.

The rearrangement uses TRBV18 and TRBJ1-1; no reliable D call. V gave up 4 bases and J gave up 0 bases, with 6 bases separating them. Germline V gene lookup returns CDR1 KGHSH and CDR2 LQKENI. CDR3 length: 13 residues. The CDR3 DNA is TGTGCCAGCTCACTCGGGATGAACACTGAAGCTTTCTTT. It specifies CASSLGMNTEAFF.

The rearrangement links TRBV5-1 to TRBJ2-1, with 13 bases identical to TRBD2. J was trimmed by 8 bases and V by 4 bases; bases with no gene match: 6. Germline V CDR1 and CDR2: SGHRS, YFSETQ. This CDR3 has 15 amino acids. CDR3 sequence: CASSTRTSGGDEQFF. For the CDR3, the DNA is TGCGCCAGCAGCACCCGGACTAGCGGGGGCGATGAGCAGTTCTTC.

This rearrangement joins TRBV7-9 to TRBJ1-1; D is ambiguous. Trimming shortened V by 1 base and J by 10 bases, and 10 bases separated the two germline ends. The CDR3 length is 12 residues. Germline V gives CDR1 SEHNR, CDR2 FQNEAQ (reference sequence). The CDR3 DNA is TGTGCCAGCAGCTTAGGCTGGGAGGGAGCTTTCTTT. It is translated as CASSLGWEGAFF.

This chain uses TRBV5-1 with TRBJ2-7; D is uncertain. V dropped 4 bases and J dropped 6 bases, with 14 bases sitting between them. The CDR3 extends over 13 amino acids. The germline CDR1 and CDR2 sequences are SGHRS and YFSETQ. CDR3 residues: CASSDAQFSEQYF. CDR3 coding DNA: TGCGCCAGCAGCGACGCTCAGTTCTCCGAGCAGTACTTC.

The chain carries TRBV28 and TRBJ1-1; TRBD1 might be the D (5 bases). CDR3 length: 15 amino acids. Germline V gives CDR1 MDHEN, CDR2 SYDVKM. Trimming pared 7 bases from V and 4 bases from J, leaving 19 bases between. The CDR3 is CASKIRQVQGTEAFF. CDR3 DNA: TGTGCCAGCAAAATTCGGCAGGTTCAGGGCACTGAAGCTTTCTTT.

The V gene is TRBV10-1, the J gene TRBJ2-7; tentatively, D is TRBD2 (7 bases). Per germline, CDR1 WNHNN and CDR2 SYGVQD (reference sequence). This CDR3 is 13 amino acids long. Trimming stripped 3 bases from V and 6 bases from J, with 12 bases between. The CDR3 spells CASSEGGGSEQYF. The CDR3 DNA follows: TGCGCCAGCAGTGAAGGCGGGGGCTCCGAGCAGTACTTC.

The chain couples TRBV29-1 to TRBJ2-1; maybe TRBD1 (6 bases). The CDR3 totals 12 residues. Trimming stripped 6 bases from V and 4 bases from J, with 10 bases between. Germline lookup yields CDR1 SQVTM and CDR2 ANQGSEA. The CDR3 is CSVAQGYNEQFF. CDR3 bases: TGCAGCGTCGCACAGGGTTACAATGAGCAGTTCTTC.

The CDR3 loop reads CASSTFRPQHF. The CDR3 bases are TGTGCCAGCAGCACCTTCCGTCCCCAGCATTTT. The chain couples TRBV21-1 to TRBJ1-5. TRBV21-1 is shown as a pseudogene. The CDR3 covers 11 residues.

The chain combines TRBV29-1 with TRBJ1-1; D unresolved. CDR3 length: 15 amino acids. V gave up 0 bases and J gave up 5 bases, with 16 bases separating them. The germline V gene has CDR1 SQVTM and CDR2 ANQGSEA. CDR3 sequence: CSVEDKSPLGTEAFF. The DNA for the CDR3 is TGCAGCGTTGAAGATAAATCCCCTTTGGGGACTGAAGCTTTCTTT.

The chain is built from TRBV5-1 and TRBJ2-3, with TRBD2 matching over 7 bases. V was clipped by 1 base and J by 6 bases; unmatched bases: 14. CDR1 SGHRS and CDR2 YFSETQ come from the germline V gene. There are 17 residues in the CDR3. CDR3 bases: TGCGCCAGCAGCTTGAAGCGAATGCCTGCGCGGGAGGATACGCAGTATTTT. This sequence encodes CASSLKRMPAREDTQYF.

The rearrangement links TRBV6-5 to TRBJ1-6, with D perhaps matching TRBD1 (6 bases). Germline lookup yields CDR1 MNHEY and CDR2 SVGAGI. The CDR3 has 12 amino acids. With 2 bases removed from V and 13 bases from J, the gap between germline ends came to 9 bases. CDR3 sequence reads: CASSYPRGPLHF. DNA of the CDR3: TGTGCCAGCAGTTACCCCAGGGGTCCCCTCCACTTT.

The V gene is TRBV11-2, the J gene TRBJ2-5, with D unresolved. This CDR3 comprises 13 residues. Between the trimmed V and J ends, which lost 1 base and 1 base, there was a span of 4 bases. Germline CDR1 and CDR2: SGHAT and FQNNGV. The CDR3 loop is CASSLGVQETQYF. DNA of the CDR3: TGTGCCAGCAGCTTAGGTGTCCAAGAGACCCAGTACTTC.

The chain links TRBV6-4 to TRBJ1-2, with D unresolved. Germline loops: CDR1 MRHNA, CDR2 SNTAGT. Trimming left V 6 bases short and J 0 bases short, with 17 bases between. The CDR3 is made up of 16 amino acids. The CDR3 sequence is CASSPRAGTANYGYTF. CDR3 sequence (DNA): TGTGCCAGCAGCCCGCGGGCAGGAACCGCTAACTATGGCTACACCTTC.

The chain has TRBV4-1 and TRBJ2-7, with a possible D match to TRBD1 (5 bases). The CDR3 has 16 amino acids. The germline CDR1 and CDR2 sequences are MGHRA and YSYEKL. The ends were cut back, 4 bases at V and 3 bases at J, with 19 bases in the middle. DNA for the CDR3: TGCGCCAGCAGCCGCCACCTCGAAGGACACAACTACGAGCAGTACTTC. Translation gives CASSRHLEGHNYEQYF.

This sequence joins TRBV11-3 and TRBJ2-2; D is unresolved. CDR1 and CDR2 (germline): SGHNT, YENEEA. This CDR3 spans 17 amino acids. V was pared by 4 bases and J by 7 bases, with 22 bases between. The CDR3 DNA reads TGTGCCAGCAGCTCGACGGCTAGGACCCTTGAAAGCGGGGAGCTGTTTTTT. Residues: CASSSTARTLESGELFF.

The genes are TRBV6-6 and TRBJ2-4, with 9 bases lining up with TRBD1. V was clipped by 8 bases and J by 8 bases; unmatched bases: 7. The CDR3 has 13 residues. The germline gives CDR1 MNHNY, CDR2 SVGAGI (reference sequence). This chain's CDR3 is CASLGTGIDIQYF. Written as DNA, the CDR3 is TGTGCCAGCCTCGGGACAGGGATTGACATTCAGTACTTC.

This sequence joins TRBV3-1 (or the pseudogene TRBV3-2) and TRBJ2-1, with 7 bases fitting TRBD1. Germline assignment: CDR1 LGHDT and CDR2 YNNKEL (reference sequence). The ends lost 0 bases at V and 4 bases at J; junction bases unmatched: 6. The CDR3 is made up of 16 amino acids. The CDR3 DNA is TGTGCCAGCAGCCAAGAACTAGGACAGGTGTACAATGAGCAGTTCTTC. Translating it yields CASSQELGQVYNEQFF.

The chain uses TRBV7-2 and TRBJ2-7, with 9 nucleotides matching TRBD1. Germline trimming cut 5 bases from V and 5 bases from J; bases unmatched to any gene: 7. The CDR3 runs to 14 residues. Germline loops: CDR1 SGHTA, CDR2 FQGNSA. The CDR3 DNA reads as TGTGCCAGCAGCCCGGGGACAGGGATCAACGAGCAGTACTTC. Translation gives CASSPGTGINEQYF.